This TCR beta chain originates from a study of shared clonotypes between healthy human individuals. General study points: Among non-shared clonotypes, generation probabilities were lower than among those shared by all four donors.

The investigators split CD4+ cells into a CD45RA+ naive subset and a CD45RA-negative memory subset. Note on this clone: Its specificity is unknown.

Sequencing used immunoSEQ multiplex PCR; TCRdb keeps in-frame clones, though not all of them. The data hold roughly 1.5 million clones, with 95% to 99% observed a single time. The length of the CDR3 is 12 residues. V was shortened by 3 bases and J by 5 bases, with 7 bases between the two germline ends. Germline loops: CDR1 SEHNR, CDR2 FQNEAQ (reference sequence). The TCR originated in a man under 40 in good health. V gene TRBV7-9 combines with J gene TRBJ1-1; no definite D call. The material sequenced was naive CD4+ T cells sorted from blood. Subset of the sample: CD45RA+ positively selected. For the CDR3, the DNA is TGTGCCAGCAGCTTGGACTTTACTGAAGCTTTCTTT. This encodes CASSLDFTEAFF.